This TCR beta chain comes out of a study of blood T cell repertoires in COVID-19. Study background: The United States, Italy and Spain supplied acute and convalescent COVID-19 samples. PBMCs, B-cell-depleted T cells, or T cells provided the cDNA or gDNA that made up the material.

Per the original data handling: Reference gene primer amplification gave estimated nucleated cell counts. Data came from immunoSEQ multiplex PCR; TCRdb stores just in-frame clones and leaves some out. The V and J calls and the clone size are those of that table, but D and trimming were determined from the DNA. Of tens of thousands of clones in the sample, around 89% were seen once. Those enrolled in Seattle joined during active infection and were followed longitudinally afterward. The CDR3 covers 16 residues. The V segment lost 4 bases and the J segment 0 bases; nucleotides outside the gene matches: 9. Germline-derived CDR1 and CDR2 are SGHRS and YFSETQ.

This receptor was taken from a woman aged 60 to 75 with COVID-19, enrolled during active disease. The rearrangement links TRBV5-1 to TRBJ1-2, with 7 nucleotides matching TRBD1. The sample taken for sequencing was peripheral blood. In nucleotides, the CDR3 is TGCGCCAGCAGCCCCGGGACAGTTGGGGCTAACTATGGCTACACCTTC. Translating gives CASSPGTVGANYGYTF. Full variable domain (rest looked up from reference TRBV5-1 and TRBJ1-2): KAGVTQTPRYLIKTRGQQVTLSCSPISGHRSVSWYQQTPGQGLQFLFEYFSETQRNKGNFPGRFSGRQFSNSRSEMNVSTLELGDSALYLCASSPGTVGANYGYTFGSGTRLTVV.